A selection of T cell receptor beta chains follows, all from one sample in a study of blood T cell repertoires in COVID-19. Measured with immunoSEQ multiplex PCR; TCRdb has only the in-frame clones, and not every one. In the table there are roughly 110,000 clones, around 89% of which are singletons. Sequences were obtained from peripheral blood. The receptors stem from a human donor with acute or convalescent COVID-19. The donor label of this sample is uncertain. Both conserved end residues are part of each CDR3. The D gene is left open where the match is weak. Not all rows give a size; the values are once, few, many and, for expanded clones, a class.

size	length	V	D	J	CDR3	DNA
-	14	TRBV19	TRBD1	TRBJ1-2	CASSWDRVNYGYTF	TGTGCCAGTAGCTGGGACAGGGTTAACTATGGCTACACCTTC
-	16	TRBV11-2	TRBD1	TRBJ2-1	CASSLAGGDRSDEQFF	TGTGCCAGCAGCTTAGCGGGTGGGGACAGAAGCGATGAGCAGTTCTTC
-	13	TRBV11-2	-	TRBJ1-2	CASSLVENYGYTF	TGTGCCAGCAGCTTAGTGGAGAACTATGGCTACACCTTC
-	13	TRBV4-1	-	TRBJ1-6	CASSQGRGRTLHF	TGCGCCAGCAGCCAAGGGAGGGGTCGGACCCTCCACTTT
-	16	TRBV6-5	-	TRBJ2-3	CASSYSRTVGTDTQYF	TGTGCCAGCAGTTACTCGAGGACAGTCGGGACAGATACGCAGTATTTT
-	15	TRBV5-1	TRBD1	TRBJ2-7	CASSLGGRTGDEQYF	TGCGCCAGCAGCTTGGGAGGTCGGACAGGGGACGAGCAGTACTTC
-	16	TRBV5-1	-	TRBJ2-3	CASSLGNSLAVDTQYF	TGCGCCAGCAGCTTGGGGAATTCTCTGGCGGTAGATACGCAGTATTTT
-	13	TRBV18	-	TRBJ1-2	CASSPSWGEGYTF	TGTGCCAGCTCACCCTCATGGGGGGAAGGCTACACCTTC
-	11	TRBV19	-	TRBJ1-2	CASRLNYGYTF	TGTGCCAGTAGGCTAAACTATGGCTACACCTTC
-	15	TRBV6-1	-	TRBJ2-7	CASSEALDSSYEQYF	TGTGCCAGCAGTGAAGCGCTCGACAGTTCCTACGAGCAGTACTTC
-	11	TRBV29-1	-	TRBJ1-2	CSVGDSYGYTF	TGCAGCGTTGGAGACAGCTATGGCTACACCTTC
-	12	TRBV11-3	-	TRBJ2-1	CASSTRGNEQFF	TGTGCCAGCAGCACTCGGGGCAATGAGCAGTTCTTC
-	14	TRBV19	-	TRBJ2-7	CASSERLAIYEQYF	TGTGCCAGTAGTGAGCGCCTGGCAATATACGAGCAGTACTTC
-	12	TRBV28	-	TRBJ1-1	CASSPRLAEAFF	TGTGCCAGCAGTCCTAGACTGGCTGAAGCTTTCTTT
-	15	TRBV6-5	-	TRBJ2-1	CARKGGRPPYKEQFF	TGTGCCAGAAAGGGAGGCAGGCCCCCCTATAAGGAGCAGTTCTTC
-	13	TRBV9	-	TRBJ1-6	CASSVTGNSPLHF	TGTGCCAGCAGCGTTACAGGGAACTCACCCCTCCACTTT
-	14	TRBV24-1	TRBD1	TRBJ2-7	CATRGTGRLNEQYF	TGTGCCACCCGGGGGACAGGGAGATTGAACGAGCAGTACTTC
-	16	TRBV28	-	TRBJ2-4	CASSLHTNLAKNIQYF	TGTGCCAGCAGTTTACACACCAACCTAGCCAAAAACATTCAGTACTTC
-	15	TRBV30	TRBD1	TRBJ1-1	CAWTPSGTVYTEAFF	TGTGCCTGGACCCCCAGTGGGACAGTTTACACTGAAGCTTTCTTT
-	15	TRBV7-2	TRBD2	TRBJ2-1	CASSLERDYLNEQFF	TGTGCCAGCAGCTTAGAGCGGGACTACCTGAATGAGCAGTTCTTC
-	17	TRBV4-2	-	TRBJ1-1	CASSPPRGGELGTEAFF	TGTGCCAGCAGCCCGCCGAGGGGGGGGGAATTGGGCACTGAAGCTTTCTTT
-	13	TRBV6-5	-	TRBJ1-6	CASSPRPDSPLHF	TGTGCCAGCAGCCCCAGGCCCGATTCACCCCTCCACTTT
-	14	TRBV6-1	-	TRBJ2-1	CASIQSQGNNEQFF	TGTGCCAGCATCCAGAGTCAGGGGAACAATGAGCAGTTCTTC
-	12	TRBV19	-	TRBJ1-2	CASSITAVGYTF	TGTGCCAGTAGTATTACAGCGGTAGGCTACACCTTC
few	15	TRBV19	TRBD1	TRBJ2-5	CASSIVSGTAVTQYF	TGTGCCAGTAGTATAGTATCCGGGACAGCCGTGACCCAGTACTTC
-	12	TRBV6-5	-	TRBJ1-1	CASSWQATEAFF	TGTGCCAGCAGTTGGCAGGCCACTGAAGCTTTCTTT
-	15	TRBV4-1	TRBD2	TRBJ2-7	CASSQDPGGSYEQYF	TGCGCCAGCAGCCAAGATCCGGGAGGTAGCTACGAGCAGTACTTC
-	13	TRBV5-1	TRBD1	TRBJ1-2	CASSLVDRDGYTF	TGCGCCAGCAGCTTGGTGGACAGGGATGGCTACACCTTC